Listed below are T cell receptor beta chains from one sample, sequenced in a study of human T cells and chemical hapten exposure. TCRdb recomputed calls from the RACE reads with MiXCR, one row per CDR3 protein. The profile shows tens of thousands of distinct CDR3 sequences, 8% to 13% of them singletons. This specimen consisted of whole blood, obtained in connection with sensitization to the hapten diphenylcyclopropenone (DPC). The receptors shown here come from a middle-aged man with alopecia areata. Some clones in this sample may be carry-over from other donors' samples. Both conserved end residues are part of each CDR3. A D gene is named only where the DNA matches it firmly. Some rows have no size entry. The others give once, few or many, or a class for an expanded clone.

D	V	J	size	DNA	CDR3
.	TRBV11-3	TRBJ2-1	few	TGTGCCAGCAGCTTGAGCCGGATCTCCCCCTACAATGAGCAGTTCTTC	CASSLSRISPYNEQFF
.	TRBV5-1	TRBJ1-5	few	TGCGCCAGCAGCTTGGAGGGGCATCAGCCCCAGCATTTT	CASSLEGHQPQHF
.	TRBV18	TRBJ1-1	many	TGTGCCAGCTCACCTGCAGGCACGCCGAACACTGAAGCTTTCTTT	CASSPAGTPNTEAFF
.	TRBV12-3/TRBV12-4	TRBJ2-7	many	TGTGCCAGCAATAACAGGGATCGCTCCTACGAGCAGTACTTC	CASNNRDRSYEQYF
.	TRBV7-2	TRBJ2-2	.	TGTGCCAGCAGCTCTCGACGGCAGAACACCGGGGAGCTGTTTTTT	CASSSRRQNTGELFF
TRBD1	TRBV30	TRBJ2-7	few	TGTGCCTGGAGTCGACAGGGGCCTGAGCAGTACTTC	CAWSRQGPEQYF
.	TRBV6-5	TRBJ2-6	.	TGTGCCAGCAGCGGCGACAGCTCTGGGGCCAACGTCCTGACTTTC	CASSGDSSGANVLTF
TRBD2	TRBV7-8	TRBJ2-3	few	TGTGCCAGCAGCTTATGGCCTAGCGGATTCACAGATACGCAGTATTTT	CASSLWPSGFTDTQYF
.	TRBV20-1	TRBJ2-3	few	TGCAGTGCCTCTCCAAGCACAGATACGCAGTATTTT	CSASPSTDTQYF
.	TRBV29-1	TRBJ1-1	few	TGCAGCGTTGGACAGATGAACACTGAAGCTTTCTTT	CSVGQMNTEAFF
.	TRBV9	TRBJ2-1	few	TGTGCCAGCAGCGTAGCGGGGGCAGCCGAGCAGTTCTTC	CASSVAGAAEQFF
.	TRBV11-2	TRBJ2-2	.	TGTGCCAGCAGCTTAGATGATGGGTGGTTGCCGGCACCGGACACCGGGGAGCTGTTTTTT	CASSLDDGWLPAPDTGELFF
.	TRBV7-6	TRBJ2-2	.	TGTGCCAGCAGCTCACAACAGTCGAACACCGGGGAGCTGTTTTTT	CASSSQQSNTGELFF
.	TRBV20-1	TRBJ2-3	many	TGCAGTGCTAGAGGGCCTGACTACACAGATACGCAGTATTTT	CSARGPDYTDTQYF
.	TRBV11-2	TRBJ1-1	few	TGTGCCAGCAGGCTATCAGGGACGAACACTGAAGCTTTCTTT	CASRLSGTNTEAFF
.	TRBV30	TRBJ2-6	few	TGTGCCTGGAGCCCGGGCTCTGGGGCCAACGTCCTGACTTTC	CAWSPGSGANVLTF